The entry below describes one T cell receptor (beta chain). Antigen unknown. The sample belongs to a study of blood T cells in healthy people across ages. Findings of the study overall: As age increased, TCR beta diversity per million T cells fell in a roughly linear fashion. Donor CMV infection status was unknown, possibly confounding age-related changes in expanded clonotypes.

Total RNA was isolated from each sample in quantities of at least 5 micrograms. With 3 bases clipped from V and 1 base from J, the junction kept 7 bases outside the gene matches. Germline-derived CDR1 and CDR2 are LGHNA and YNFKEQ. The CDR3 contains 17 residues. The second PCR ran roughly 7 to 12 cycles with a sample-barcoded 5' primer and J-beta primers. TCRdb re-called the 5' RACE reads with MiXCR, one entry per CDR3 protein. The repertoire holds about 1.8 million distinct CDR3 sequences, with approximately 50% as singletons. The sequence was obtained from a woman aged 40-49 years in good health. The chain recombines TRBV4-2 with TRBJ2-5; 11 bases align to TRBD2. The sample was blood. DNA for the CDR3: TGTGCCAGCAGCCACCGCGGGACTAGCGGTTTCCAAGAGACCCAGTACTTC. Protein sequence: CASSHRGTSGFQETQYF.